This T cell receptor beta chain appears in the sequencing data of a study of neurological immune-mediated disorders. Across the study: There were around 34 multiple sclerosis patients; roughly 30 were relapsing-remitting and 3 were secondary progressive. Regarding the study as a whole: The absence of shared CDR3 amino acid sequences among expanded clones across subjects suggests private repertoires in all groups. Among 34 multiple sclerosis patients, 18 had repertoires that phylogenetic grouping placed in one related-CDR3 cluster, a possible signature.

Germline CDR1 is SQVTM and CDR2 is ANQGSEA. The CDR3 has 12 residues. V was trimmed by 6 bases and J by 3 bases, leaving 11 bases between them. The cDNA came from 5'RACE with 10-nucleotide random UMIs. TCRdb reprocessed the 5' RACE reads with MiXCR, giving one entry per CDR3 protein. The sample holds tens of thousands of distinct CDR3 sequences, about 3.2% seen once. Stated time point: longitudinal time-point 1 (baseline). This clonotype was picked up many times. Its antigen is undetermined. The sequenced sample was PBMCs. The chain has TRBV29-1 and TRBJ1-1; possible D gene TRBD1, 6 bases. The sequence came from a woman aged 55-69 years with multiple sclerosis. DNA for the CDR3: TGCAGCGTCGGTAGGGGGGACACTGAAGCTTTCTTT. Protein product: CSVGRGDTEAFF.